A selection of T cell receptor beta chains follows, all from one sample in a study of blood T cell repertoires in COVID-19. TCRdb's copy holds only in-frame clones and misses some; the assay was immunoSEQ multiplex PCR. The table has 260,000 or so clones, 88% seen once. Input material: peripheral blood. Source of these receptors: a man aged 18 to 35 with active or convalescent COVID-19. CDR3s include the opening cysteine and the closing phenylalanine or tryptophan. D genes are given only for firm matches. Only part of the rows carry a size: once, few, many, or a class if the clone is expanded.

CDR3	DNA	V	J	D	size
CASSSRRGRAYNEQFF	TGTGCCAGCAGCTCTAGACGGGGGAGGGCCTACAATGAGCAGTTCTTC	TRBV7-2	TRBJ2-1	TRBD2	-
CASSAGLAGTHTQYF	TGTGCCAGCAGCGCGGGACTAGCGGGGACTCATACGCAGTATTTT	TRBV5-6	TRBJ2-3	TRBD2	-
CASSLGVSGGAGTQYF	TGTGCCAGCAGCTTAGGCGTCAGCGGGGGGGCCGGGACCCAGTACTTC	TRBV7-2	TRBJ2-5	TRBD2	-
CASSLSRFYGYTF	TGTGCCAGCAGCTTGAGCAGGTTTTATGGCTACACCTTC	TRBV5-6	TRBJ1-2	-	-
CASSSERGNLYNEQFF	TGTGCCAGCAGCTCGGAGCGGGGGAACCTCTACAATGAGCAGTTCTTC	TRBV11-2	TRBJ2-1	TRBD2	-
CSVDDWESNYGYTF	TGCAGCGTTGATGACTGGGAGTCTAACTATGGCTACACCTTC	TRBV29-1	TRBJ1-2	-	-
CASSTSGQGGLQETQYF	TGTGCCAGCAGCACAAGCGGGCAGGGGGGTCTCCAAGAGACCCAGTACTTC	TRBV3-1/TRBV3-2	TRBJ2-5	-	-
CASNTGGVNSPLHF	TGTGCCAGTAACACAGGGGGCGTTAATTCACCCCTCCACTTT	TRBV19	TRBJ1-6	TRBD1	-
CASSSSGWVGRGETEAFF	TGTGCCAGCAGCTCGAGCGGATGGGTGGGCAGGGGAGAAACTGAAGCTTTCTTT	TRBV9	TRBJ1-1	-	once
CASSPWTSSGNEQFF	TGTGCCAGCAGTCCCTGGACTAGTTCGGGCAATGAGCAGTTCTTC	TRBV27	TRBJ2-1	TRBD2	-
CASSSGTGGSQPQHF	TGTGCCAGCAGTTCCGGGACAGGGGGGTCTCAGCCCCAGCATTTT	TRBV27	TRBJ1-5	TRBD1	-
CASSVASGGYEQYF	TGTGCCAGCAGCGTAGCCTCAGGGGGCTACGAGCAGTACTTC	TRBV9	TRBJ2-7	TRBD1	-
CSALRVDEQYF	TGCAGTGCTCTCCGGGTTGACGAGCAGTACTTC	TRBV20-1	TRBJ2-7	-	-
CASSPLGGYNEQFF	TGTGCCAGCAGCCCCCTCGGGGGATACAATGAGCAGTTCTTC	TRBV7-9	TRBJ2-1	-	-
CASSPNQGAREAFF	TGTGCCAGCAGCCCTAATCAGGGGGCCCGTGAAGCTTTCTTT	TRBV11-2	TRBJ1-1	TRBD1	-
CASIYRDNGYGYTF	TGTGCCAGCATCTACCGGGACAATGGCTATGGCTACACCTTC	TRBV2	TRBJ1-2	-	-
CAIVPGTGGTEAFF	TGTGCCATCGTCCCCGGGACGGGAGGCACTGAAGCTTTCTTT	TRBV10-3	TRBJ1-1	-	-
CASSSGTGEAFF	TGCGCCAGCAGCTCCGGGACAGGTGAAGCTTTCTTT	TRBV5-1	TRBJ1-1	TRBD1	-
CASNSGQAIRNTIYF	TGTGCCAGTAACTCGGGACAGGCCATAAGAAACACCATATATTTT	TRBV19	TRBJ1-3	TRBD1	-
CASSIARGLSSEQYF	TGTGCCAGTAGTATAGCTAGGGGGCTCTCCTCCGAGCAGTACTTC	TRBV19	TRBJ2-7	TRBD1	-
CASSSGYSGLAANTGELFF	TGTGCCAGCAGCTCCGGTTACTCGGGACTAGCGGCGAACACCGGGGAGCTGTTTTTT	TRBV7-9	TRBJ2-2	TRBD2	-
CASSQGDWGREQYF	TGTGCCAGCAGCCAAGGCGATTGGGGCCGCGAGCAGTACTTC	TRBV14	TRBJ2-7	-	-
CSVASGSSYEQYF	TGCAGCGTTGCGTCCGGGAGCTCCTACGAGCAGTACTTC	TRBV29-1	TRBJ2-7	-	-
CASSHRVIGCEKLFF	TGTGCCAGCAGCCACCGAGTTATCGGTTGTGAAAAACTGTTTTTT	TRBV3-1/TRBV3-2	TRBJ1-4	-	-
CASSLRRGRFAGSTNEKLFF	TGCGCCAGCAGCTTGCGTAGGGGGCGATTTGCCGGTTCAACAAATGAAAAACTGTTTTTT	TRBV5-1	TRBJ1-4	TRBD1	once
CAISEFRDRGSTIYF	TGTGCCATCAGTGAATTCCGGGACAGGGGAAGCACCATATATTTT	TRBV10-3	TRBJ1-3	TRBD1	-
CASTGGGGYTF	TGCGCCAGCACCGGGGGTGGTGGCTACACCTTC	TRBV4-1	TRBJ1-2	-	-
CASSLAGPNTGELFF	TGTGCCAGCAGTTTGGCAGGGCCTAACACCGGGGAGCTGTTTTTT	TRBV6-5	TRBJ2-2	-	-
CASSFGHSYEQYF	TGTGCCAGCAGTTTCGGACACTCCTACGAGCAGTACTTC	TRBV27	TRBJ2-7	-	-
CASSLLVQEAFF	TGTGCCAGCAGCTTACTCGTACAGGAAGCTTTCTTT	TRBV7-9	TRBJ1-1	-	-
CSVDRPGQALRDEQFF	TGCAGCGTTGACCGCCCGGGCCAAGCGTTGAGGGATGAGCAGTTCTTC	TRBV29-1	TRBJ2-1	-	-
CASSLSQDLYGYTF	TGTGCCAGCAGCTTGTCGCAGGATCTCTATGGCTACACCTTC	TRBV5-5	TRBJ1-2	-	few
CASSYRQDGNTQYF	TGTGCCAGCAGTTACAGGCAGGACGGGAATACGCAGTATTTT	TRBV6-2/TRBV6-3	TRBJ2-3	-	-
CAISPGTGLGGYGYTF	TGTGCCATCAGTCCGGGGACAGGGTTGGGTGGCTATGGCTACACCTTC	TRBV10-3	TRBJ1-2	TRBD1	few
CAISGLGTGEAFF	TGTGCCATCAGTGGGCTCGGGACAGGGGAAGCTTTCTTT	TRBV10-3	TRBJ1-1	TRBD1	-
CASSEGAGVGAFF	TGTGCCAGCAGTGAAGGGGCAGGGGTTGGAGCTTTCTTT	TRBV2	TRBJ1-1	-	-
CASSFEWSQETQYF	TGTGCCAGCAGCTTTGAGTGGTCCCAAGAGACCCAGTACTTC	TRBV7-2	TRBJ2-5	-	-
CASSVQTSGDEQFF	TGTGCCAGCAGCGTCCAGACTAGTGGCGATGAGCAGTTCTTC	TRBV9	TRBJ2-1	-	-
CASSEWAGGSADTQYF	TGTGCCAGCAGTGAATGGGCAGGGGGCTCGGCAGATACGCAGTATTTT	TRBV25-1	TRBJ2-3	TRBD1	-
CASSLSGGGIYNSPLHF	TGTGCCAGCAGCTTATCGGGGGGAGGAATTTATAATTCACCCCTCCACTTT	TRBV7-8	TRBJ1-6	-	-
CASSTLAGTSGHASYEQYF	TGTGCCAGTAGTACTTTAGCCGGGACTAGCGGGCACGCCTCCTACGAGCAGTACTTC	TRBV19	TRBJ2-7	TRBD2	-
CASRIAGWDEQFF	TGTGCCAGCAGGATAGCGGGGTGGGATGAGCAGTTCTTC	TRBV27	TRBJ2-1	TRBD2	-
CASTLTRRGPDGEAFF	TGTGCCAGCACACTCACCCGGAGGGGGCCGGACGGTGAAGCTTTCTTT	TRBV11-3	TRBJ1-1	TRBD1	-
CASSRGGAGNTIYF	TGTGCCAGCAGCCGAGGGGGGGCTGGAAACACCATATATTTT	TRBV7-6	TRBJ1-3	-	-
CASSVSGGTSYNEQFF	TGTGCCAGCAGCGTCAGCGGGGGAACCTCCTACAATGAGCAGTTCTTC	TRBV9	TRBJ2-1	TRBD2	-
CASSAQGKNPYEQYF	TGCGCCAGCAGCGCACAGGGGAAGAATCCCTACGAGCAGTACTTC	TRBV5-1	TRBJ2-7	TRBD1	-